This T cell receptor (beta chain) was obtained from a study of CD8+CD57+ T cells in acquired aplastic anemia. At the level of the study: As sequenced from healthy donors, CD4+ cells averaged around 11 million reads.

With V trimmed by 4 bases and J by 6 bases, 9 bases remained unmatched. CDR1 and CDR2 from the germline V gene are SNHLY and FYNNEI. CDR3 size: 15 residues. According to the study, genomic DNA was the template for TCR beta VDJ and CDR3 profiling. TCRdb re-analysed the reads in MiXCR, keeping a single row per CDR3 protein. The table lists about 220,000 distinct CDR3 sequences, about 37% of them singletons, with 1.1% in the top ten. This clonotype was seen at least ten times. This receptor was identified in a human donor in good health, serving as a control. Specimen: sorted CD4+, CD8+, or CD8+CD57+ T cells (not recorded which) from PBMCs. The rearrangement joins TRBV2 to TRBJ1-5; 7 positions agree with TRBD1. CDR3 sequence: CASSAIDRVGQPQHF. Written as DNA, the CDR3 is TGTGCCAGCAGTGCAATAGACAGGGTAGGTCAGCCCCAGCATTTT. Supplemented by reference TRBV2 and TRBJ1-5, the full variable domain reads EPEVTQTPSHQVTQMGQEVILRCVPISNHLYFYWYRQILGQKVEFLVSFYNNEISEKSEIFDDQFSVERPDGSNFTLKIRSTKLEDSAMYFCASSAIDRVGQPQHFGDGTRLSIL.